The source of this T cell receptor (beta chain) is a study of long-term antiretroviral therapy in people with HIV. Germline V gives CDR1 SGHRS, CDR2 YFSETQ. V was cut by 0 bases and J by 3 bases, with 18 bases left in between. The CDR3 consists of 17 residues. Turning to this clone: No antigen is known for it.

The libraries were made with immunoSEQ v3.0 at survey level. Profiling relied on immunoSEQ multiplex PCR, and the TCRdb table lists in-frame clones only, not all of them. The data contain more than 35,000 clones, 90% to 95% of them seen just once; the ten biggest clones take up 2.7%. The study's findings and limits: Versus controls, repertoires in people with HIV had narrower CDR3 length ranges.

This receptor was identified in a woman aged 45-65 years with HIV. The chain links TRBV5-1 to TRBJ1-1; TRBD1 is a possible D gene (5 bases). This sample comprised unsorted PBMCs, obtained 3.7 years after starting antiretroviral therapy. CDR3 bases: TGCGCCAGCAGCTTGGGAGGGGCGAGGTTTGTGGACACTGAAGCTTTCTTT. Residues: CASSLGGARFVDTEAFF.